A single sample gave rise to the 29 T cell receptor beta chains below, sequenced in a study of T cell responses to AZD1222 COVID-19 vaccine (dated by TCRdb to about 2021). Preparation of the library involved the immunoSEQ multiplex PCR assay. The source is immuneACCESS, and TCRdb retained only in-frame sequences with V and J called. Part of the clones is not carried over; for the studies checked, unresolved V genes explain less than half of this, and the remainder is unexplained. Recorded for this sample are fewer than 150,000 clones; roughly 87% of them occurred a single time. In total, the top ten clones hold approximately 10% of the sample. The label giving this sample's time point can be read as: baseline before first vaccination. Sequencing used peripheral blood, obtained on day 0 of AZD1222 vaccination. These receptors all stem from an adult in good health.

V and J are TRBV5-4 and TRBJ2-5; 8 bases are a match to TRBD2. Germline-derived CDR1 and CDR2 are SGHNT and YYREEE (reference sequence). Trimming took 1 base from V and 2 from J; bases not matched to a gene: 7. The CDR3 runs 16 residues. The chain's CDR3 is CASSLTSGGSQETQYF. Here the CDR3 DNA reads TGTGCCAGCAGCTTGACCAGCGGGGGTTCTCAAGAGACCCAGTACTTC.

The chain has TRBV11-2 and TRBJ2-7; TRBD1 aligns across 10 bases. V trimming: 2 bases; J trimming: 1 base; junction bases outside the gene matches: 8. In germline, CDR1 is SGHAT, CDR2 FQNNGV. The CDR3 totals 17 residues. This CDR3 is CASSLPLGQGESYEQYF. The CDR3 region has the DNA TGTGCCAGCAGCTTACCACTCGGACAGGGGGAGTCCTACGAGCAGTACTTC.

The CDR3, as DNA: TGTGCCAGCAGCCTAATCCGGGCAGTTCAGCCCCAGCATTTT. Translating it yields CASSLIRAVQPQHF. This rearrangement joins TRBV28 to TRBJ1-5; D is unclear. V lost 6 bases and J lost 6, with 15 bases in between. The germline CDR1 and CDR2 sequences are MDHEN and SYDVKM. This CDR3 has 14 amino acids.

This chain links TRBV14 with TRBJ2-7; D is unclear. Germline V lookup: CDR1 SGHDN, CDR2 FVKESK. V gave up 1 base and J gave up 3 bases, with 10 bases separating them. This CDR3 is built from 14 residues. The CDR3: CASSQGALDYEQYF. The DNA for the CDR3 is TGTGCCAGCAGCCAAGGCGCTTTGGACTACGAGCAGTACTTC.

The CDR3 DNA sequence: TGTGCCAGTAGTATAGTGACAGGTCCCTACGAGCAGTACTTC. This sequence encodes CASSIVTGPYEQYF. J is TRBJ2-7 and V is TRBV19, with D tentatively TRBD1 (6 bases). Between the trimmed V and J ends, which lost 1 base and 2 bases, there was a span of 9 bases. CDR1 is LNHDA and CDR2 is SQIVND in the germline V gene (reference sequence). This CDR3 has 14 residues.

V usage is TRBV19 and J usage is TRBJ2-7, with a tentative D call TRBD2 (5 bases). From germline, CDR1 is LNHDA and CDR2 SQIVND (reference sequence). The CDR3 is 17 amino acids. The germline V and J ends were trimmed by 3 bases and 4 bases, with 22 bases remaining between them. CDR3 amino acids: CASSMRVGLSIGYEQYF. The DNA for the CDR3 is TGTGCCAGTAGTATGCGGGTCGGACTCTCCATAGGATACGAGCAGTACTTC.

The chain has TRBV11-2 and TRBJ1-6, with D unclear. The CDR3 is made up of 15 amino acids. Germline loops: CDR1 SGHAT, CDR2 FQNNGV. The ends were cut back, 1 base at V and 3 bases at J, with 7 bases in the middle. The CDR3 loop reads CASSLGQFYNSPLHF. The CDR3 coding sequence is TGTGCCAGCAGCTTAGGGCAGTTCTATAATTCACCCCTCCACTTT. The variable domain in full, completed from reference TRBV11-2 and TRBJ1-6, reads EAGVAQSPRYKIIEKRQSVAFWCNPISGHATLYWYQQILGQGPKLLIQFQNNGVVDDSQLPKDRFSAERLKGVDSTLKIQPAKLEDSAVYLCASSLGQFYNSPLHFGNGTRLTVT.

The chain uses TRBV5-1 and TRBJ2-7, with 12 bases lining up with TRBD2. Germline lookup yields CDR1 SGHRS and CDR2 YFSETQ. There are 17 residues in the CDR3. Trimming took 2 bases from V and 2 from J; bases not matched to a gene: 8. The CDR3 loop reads CASSFLRTSGVPYEQYF. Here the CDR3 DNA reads TGCGCCAGCAGCTTCCTAAGGACTAGCGGGGTACCCTACGAGCAGTACTTC.

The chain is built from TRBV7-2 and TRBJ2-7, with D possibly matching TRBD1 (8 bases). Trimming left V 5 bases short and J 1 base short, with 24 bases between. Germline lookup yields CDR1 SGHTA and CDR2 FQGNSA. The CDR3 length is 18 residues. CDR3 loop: CASSGQGFQRDRSYEQYF. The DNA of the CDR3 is TGTGCCAGCAGCGGACAGGGTTTCCAGCGGGATAGGTCCTACGAGCAGTACTTC. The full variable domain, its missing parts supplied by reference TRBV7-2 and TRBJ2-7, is GAGVSQSPSNKVTEKGKDVELRCDPISGHTALYWYRQSLGQGLEFLIYFQGNSAPDKSGLPSDRFSAERTGGSVSTLTIQRTQQEDSAVYLCASSGQGFQRDRSYEQYFGPGTRLTVT.

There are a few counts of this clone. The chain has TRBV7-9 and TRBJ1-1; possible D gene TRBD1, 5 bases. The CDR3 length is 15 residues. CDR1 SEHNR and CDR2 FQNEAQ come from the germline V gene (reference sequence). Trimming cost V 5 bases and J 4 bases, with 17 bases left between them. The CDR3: CASSPRAQRGTEAFF. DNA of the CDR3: TGTGCCAGCAGCCCGAGGGCGCAAAGGGGCACTGAAGCTTTCTTT.

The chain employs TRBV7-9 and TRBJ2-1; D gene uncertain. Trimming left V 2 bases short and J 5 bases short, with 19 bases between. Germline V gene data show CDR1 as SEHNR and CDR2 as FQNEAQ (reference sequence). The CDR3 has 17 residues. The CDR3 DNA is TGTGCCAGCAGCTTAACACTTTCCCCCGGAATGAACAATGAGCAGTTCTTC. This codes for CASSLTLSPGMNNEQFF.

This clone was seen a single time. Here the CDR3 reads CASSRLGFDSYNEQFF. The CDR3 bases are TGTGCCAGCAGTCGACTAGGGTTTGACTCCTACAATGAGCAGTTCTTC. The rearrangement links TRBV6-6 to TRBJ2-1, with TRBD2 as a possible D gene (6 bases). V lost 5 bases and J lost 0, with 14 bases in between. The CDR3 is 16 residues long. Germline loops: CDR1 MNHNY, CDR2 SVGAGI (reference sequence).

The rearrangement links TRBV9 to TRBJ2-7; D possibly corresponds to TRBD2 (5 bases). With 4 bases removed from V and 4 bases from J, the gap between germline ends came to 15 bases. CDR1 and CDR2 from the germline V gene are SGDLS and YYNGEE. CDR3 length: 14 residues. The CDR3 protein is CASSPRTDFYEQYF. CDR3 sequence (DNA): TGTGCCAGCAGCCCCCGGACTGATTTTTACGAGCAGTACTTC.

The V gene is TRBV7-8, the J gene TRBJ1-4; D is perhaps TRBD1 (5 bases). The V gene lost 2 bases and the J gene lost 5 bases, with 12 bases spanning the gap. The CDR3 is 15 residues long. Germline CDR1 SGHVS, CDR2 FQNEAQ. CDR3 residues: CASSLIRVSNEKLFF. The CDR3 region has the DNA TGTGCCAGCAGCTTAATCAGGGTCTCCAATGAAAAACTGTTTTTT.

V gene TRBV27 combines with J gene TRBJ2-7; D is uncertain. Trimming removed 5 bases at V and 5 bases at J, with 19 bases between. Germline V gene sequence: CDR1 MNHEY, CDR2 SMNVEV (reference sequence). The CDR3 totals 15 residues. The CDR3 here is CASSATTEVLNEQYF. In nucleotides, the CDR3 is TGTGCCAGCAGTGCCACCACAGAGGTCCTCAACGAGCAGTACTTC.

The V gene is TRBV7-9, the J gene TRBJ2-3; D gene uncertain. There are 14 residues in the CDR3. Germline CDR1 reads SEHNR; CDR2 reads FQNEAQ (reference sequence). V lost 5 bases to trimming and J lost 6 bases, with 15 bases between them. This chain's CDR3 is CASSPRPRRDTQYF. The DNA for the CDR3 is TGTGCCAGCAGCCCCCGTCCAAGAAGGGATACGCAGTATTTT.

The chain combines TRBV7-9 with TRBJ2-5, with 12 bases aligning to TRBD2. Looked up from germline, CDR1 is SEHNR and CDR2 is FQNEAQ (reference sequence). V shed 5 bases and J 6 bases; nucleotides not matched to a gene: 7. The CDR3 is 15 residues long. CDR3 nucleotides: TGTGCCAGCAGCCCACTAGCGGGGGGATTTAAGACCCAGTACTTC. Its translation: CASSPLAGGFKTQYF.

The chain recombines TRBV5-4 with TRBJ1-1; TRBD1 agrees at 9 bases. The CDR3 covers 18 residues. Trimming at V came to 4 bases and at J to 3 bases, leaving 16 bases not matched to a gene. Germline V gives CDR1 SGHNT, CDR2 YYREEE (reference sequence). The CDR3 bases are TGTGCCAGCAGCGGATACAGGGGGCTTAGGAAGGAAGACACTGAAGCTTTCTTT. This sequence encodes CASSGYRGLRKEDTEAFF.

Here the CDR3 DNA reads TGTGCCAGTAGTCGGGACAGGGCGGAAAAACTGTTTTTT. Its protein is CASSRDRAEKLFF. The rearrangement uses TRBV19 and TRBJ1-4; 9 bases fit TRBD1. Per germline, CDR1 LNHDA and CDR2 SQIVND (reference sequence). With 5 bases clipped from V and 8 bases from J, the junction kept 3 bases outside the gene matches. This CDR3 comprises 13 residues.

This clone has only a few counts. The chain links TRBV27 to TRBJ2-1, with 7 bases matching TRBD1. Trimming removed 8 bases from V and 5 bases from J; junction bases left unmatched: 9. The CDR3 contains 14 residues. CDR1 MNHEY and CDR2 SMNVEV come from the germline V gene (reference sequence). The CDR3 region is CASRRGGVNNEQFF. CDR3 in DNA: TGTGCCAGCCGCCGAGGGGGCGTCAACAATGAGCAGTTCTTC.

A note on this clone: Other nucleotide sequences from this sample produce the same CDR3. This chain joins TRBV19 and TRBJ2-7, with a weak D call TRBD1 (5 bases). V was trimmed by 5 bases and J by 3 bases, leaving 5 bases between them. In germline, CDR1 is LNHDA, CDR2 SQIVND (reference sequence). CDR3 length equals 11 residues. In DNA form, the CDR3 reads TGTGCCAGTAGTCAGGGCTACGAGCAGTACTTC. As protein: CASSQGYEQYF.

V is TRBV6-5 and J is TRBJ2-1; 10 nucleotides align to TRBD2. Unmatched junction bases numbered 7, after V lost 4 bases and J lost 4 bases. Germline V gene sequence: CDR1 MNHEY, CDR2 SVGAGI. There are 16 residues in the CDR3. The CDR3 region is CASSFTAGGPYNEQFF. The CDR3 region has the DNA TGTGCCAGCAGTTTTACAGCGGGAGGGCCTTACAATGAGCAGTTCTTC.

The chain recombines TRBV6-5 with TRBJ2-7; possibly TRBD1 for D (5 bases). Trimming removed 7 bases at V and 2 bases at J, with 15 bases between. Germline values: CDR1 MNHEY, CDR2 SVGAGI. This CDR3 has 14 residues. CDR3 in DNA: TGTGCCAGCAAAGCAGGGTTTGGAACCTACGAGCAGTACTTC. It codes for CASKAGFGTYEQYF.

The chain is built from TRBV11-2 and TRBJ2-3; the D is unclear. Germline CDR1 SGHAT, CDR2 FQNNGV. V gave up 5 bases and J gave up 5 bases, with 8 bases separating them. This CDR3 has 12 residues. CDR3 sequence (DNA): TGTGCCAGCAGCCCCATGGGAGATACGCAGTATTTT. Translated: CASSPMGDTQYF. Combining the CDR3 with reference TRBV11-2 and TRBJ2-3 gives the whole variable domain EAGVAQSPRYKIIEKRQSVAFWCNPISGHATLYWYQQILGQGPKLLIQFQNNGVVDDSQLPKDRFSAERLKGVDSTLKIQPAKLEDSAVYLCASSPMGDTQYFGPGTRLTVL.

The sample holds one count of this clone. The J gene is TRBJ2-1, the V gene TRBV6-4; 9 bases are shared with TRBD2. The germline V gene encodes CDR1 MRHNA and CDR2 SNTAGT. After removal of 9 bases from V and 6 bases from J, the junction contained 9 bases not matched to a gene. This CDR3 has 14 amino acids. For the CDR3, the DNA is TGTGCCAGTGGGCGGGCTAGCGGGACCAATGAGCAGTTCTTC. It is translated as CASGRASGTNEQFF.

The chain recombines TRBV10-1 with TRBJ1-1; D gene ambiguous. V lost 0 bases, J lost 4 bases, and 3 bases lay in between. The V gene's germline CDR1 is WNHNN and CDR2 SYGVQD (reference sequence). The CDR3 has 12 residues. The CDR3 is CASSESITEAFF. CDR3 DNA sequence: TGCGCCAGCAGTGAGTCGATCACTGAAGCTTTCTTT.

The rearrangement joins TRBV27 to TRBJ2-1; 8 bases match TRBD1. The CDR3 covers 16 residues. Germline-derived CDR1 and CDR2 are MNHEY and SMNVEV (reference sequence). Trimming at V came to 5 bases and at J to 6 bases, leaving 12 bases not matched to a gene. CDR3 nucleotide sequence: TGTGCCAGCAGTCCAACTCCCGGACAGGGTCCCAATGAGCAGTTCTTC. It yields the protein CASSPTPGQGPNEQFF.

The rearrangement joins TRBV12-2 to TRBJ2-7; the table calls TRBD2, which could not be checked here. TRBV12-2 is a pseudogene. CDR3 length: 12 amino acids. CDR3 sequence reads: CASRLRTSNRYF. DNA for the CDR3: TGTGCAAGTCGCTTAAGGACTTCCAATCGGTACTTC.

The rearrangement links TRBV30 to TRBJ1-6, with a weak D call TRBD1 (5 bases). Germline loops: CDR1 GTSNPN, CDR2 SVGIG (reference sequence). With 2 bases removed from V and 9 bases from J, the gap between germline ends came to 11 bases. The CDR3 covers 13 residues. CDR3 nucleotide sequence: TGTGCCTGGAGTACACTTCAGGGTTCACCCCTCCACTTT. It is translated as CAWSTLQGSPLHF.